This T cell receptor beta chain comes out of a study of blood T cell repertoires in COVID-19. Study summary: Acute and convalescent COVID-19 specimens originated in the United States, Italy and Spain. Nucleic acid was either cDNA or gDNA, and it came from T cells, B-cell-depleted T cells, or PBMCs.

The V segment lost 1 base and the J segment 7 bases; nucleotides outside the gene matches: 7. Per the germline V gene, CDR1 is SGHNT and CDR2 is YYREEE (reference sequence). This CDR3 is 15 amino acids long. Participants were aged about 18 to 100 years from approximately 23 US areas. Recovered Cohort 3 donors showed two negative PCRs, clearance, or symptom resolution. Clones were read by immunoSEQ multiplex PCR, and TCRdb kept only the in-frame ones, dropping some. The table includes roughly 300,000 clones, around 84% detected once. This clone was picked up many times. The TCR sequence derives from a man aged 25 to 45 who had recovered from COVID-19. The chain joins TRBV5-4 to TRBJ2-1; TRBD1 matches 8 bases. Sequenced material: PBMCs or T cells enriched from blood (not recorded which). CDR3 DNA sequence: TGTGCCAGCAGCTTGCGAGGACAGGGTGGGAATGAGCAGTTCTTC. Translated, it gives CASSLRGQGGNEQFF.